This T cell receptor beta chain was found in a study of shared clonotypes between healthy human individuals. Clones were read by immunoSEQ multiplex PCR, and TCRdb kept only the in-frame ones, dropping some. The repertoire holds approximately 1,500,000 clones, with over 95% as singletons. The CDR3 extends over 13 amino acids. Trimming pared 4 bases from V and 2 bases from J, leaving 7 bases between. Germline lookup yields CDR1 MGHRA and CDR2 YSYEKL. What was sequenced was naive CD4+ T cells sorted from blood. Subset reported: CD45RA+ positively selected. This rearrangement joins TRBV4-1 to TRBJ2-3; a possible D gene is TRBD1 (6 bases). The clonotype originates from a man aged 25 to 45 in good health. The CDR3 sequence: CASSRQVTDTQYF. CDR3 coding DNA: TGCGCCAGCAGCCGACAGGTCACAGATACGCAGTATTTT.